In its sample, the clone carrying this TCR beta chain was seen many times. Its matching antigen is unknown. V shed 7 bases and J shed 7 bases, with 8 bases lying between them. CDR3 size: 11 residues. From germline, CDR1 is MNHEY and CDR2 SMNVEV (reference sequence). This record belongs to a study of molecular identifiers for immune sequencing clone quantification. Regarding the study as a whole: Same-barcode identical TCR molecules could make highly expanded clones look smaller than they are.

CD8+CD4-CCR7+CD45RA+ cells were sorted as naive CD8 T cells. As previously described, bulk TCR libraries were made using listed TCR primers. One entry per CDR3 protein results from TCRdb running MiXCR on the PCR reads. The data show about 640,000 distinct CDR3 sequences, about 20% seen once. The sequenced sample was naive CD8+ T cells from blood, with Jurkat cell RNA spiked in. Subset: FACS-sorted CD8+CD4-CCR7+CD45RA+ naive T cells. The clonotype was recovered from a human donor in good health. Some libraries in this study had Jurkat cell RNA spiked in. The chain carries TRBV27 and TRBJ1-3; D gene uncertain. Here the CDR3 reads CASTDFNTIYF. The CDR3 region has the DNA TGTGCCAGCACCGACTTCAACACCATATATTTT.